The 24 T cell receptor beta chains reported below all come from one sample, sequenced in a study of blood T cells in healthy people across ages. Next came a second PCR, run for about 6 to 12 cycles, which used a sample-barcoded 5' primer along with a J-beta primer mix. TCRdb ran MiXCR on the 5' RACE reads and lists one entry per CDR3 protein. The data contain 850,000 to 1,000,000 distinct CDR3 sequences, roughly 50% of them singletons. The sequencing sample was made of blood. These receptors all stem from a woman aged 60-75 years in good health.

This clonotype was seen a handful of times. CDR3 region: CASSEKGNGYTF. Written as DNA, the CDR3 is TGTGCCAGCAGTGAAAAGGGGAATGGCTACACCTTC. The chain recombines TRBV6-1 with TRBJ1-2, with D perhaps TRBD1 (5 bases). V was cut by 2 bases and J by 6 bases, with 7 bases left in between. The CDR3 sequence is 12 residues long. Germline V gene sequence: CDR1 MNHNS, CDR2 SASEGT.

The rearrangement links TRBV7-2 to TRBJ2-5; D remains ambiguous. The CDR3 runs to 15 residues. The V end was cut by 4 bases, the J end by 1 base, with 13 bases between. Germline CDR1 and CDR2: SGHTA and FQGNSA. CDR3 bases: TGTGCCAGCAGCTACGTTCGGGCACCCCAAGAGACCCAGTACTTC. As protein: CASSYVRAPQETQYF.

This clonotype has at least ten counts. This sequence joins TRBV9 and TRBJ2-5; D is possibly TRBD2 (5 bases). The CDR3 spans 15 residues. The V gene's germline CDR1 is SGDLS and CDR2 YYNGEE. The V end was cut by 4 bases, the J end by 3 bases, with 16 bases between. CDR3 protein: CASSPRGAEEETQYF. CDR3 DNA sequence: TGTGCCAGCAGCCCCCGGGGTGCTGAGGAAGAGACCCAGTACTTC.

This clonotype was detected only once. The chain has TRBV6-6 and TRBJ2-1, with 9 positions matching TRBD2. With the DNA end fitting TRBJ2-7 better, the J assignment may be wrong. Germline V gene lookup returns CDR1 MNHNY and CDR2 SVGAGI (reference sequence). The CDR3 is 16 amino acids. CDR3 amino acids: CASSYPSAGGGGEQYF. In DNA, the CDR3 is TGTGCCAGCAGTTACCCATCAGCGGGAGGCGGGGGTGAGCAGTACTTC.

The rearrangement uses TRBV12-3 or TRBV12-4 and TRBJ2-4; D not certain. The closer fit of TRBJ2-7 to the DNA end suggests the J call may be wrong. CDR3 length equals 15 residues. The CDR3: CASSFRKIFINEQYF. The CDR3 coding sequence is TGTGCCAGCAGTTTCCGGAAGATATTCATCAACGAGCAGTACTTC.

The J gene is TRBJ2-7, the V gene TRBV4-3; D not resolved. The CDR3 totals 17 residues. V was shortened by 0 bases and J by 4 bases, with 19 bases between the two germline ends. The germline V gene encodes CDR1 LGHNA and CDR2 YSLEER. This CDR3 is CASSQDSPGAEWYEQYF. Here the CDR3 DNA reads TGCGCCAGCAGCCAAGATAGCCCTGGAGCAGAATGGTACGAGCAGTACTTC.

The gene calls are TRBV29-1 and TRBJ1-5; D perhaps matches TRBD1 (6 bases). Between the trimmed V and J ends, which lost 6 bases and 6 bases, there was a span of 15 bases. Germline CDR1 is SQVTM and CDR2 is ANQGSEA. The CDR3 spans 13 residues. CDR3 loop: CSVPGHRSQPQHF. CDR3 in DNA: TGCAGCGTCCCGGGACACCGAAGTCAGCCCCAGCATTTT.

The V call is TRBV7-2, the J call TRBJ2-3, with D maybe TRBD2 (6 bases). V was pared by 1 base and J by 3 bases, with 14 bases between. The length of the CDR3 is 16 residues. CDR1 and CDR2 (germline): SGHTA, FQGNSA. Here the CDR3 reads CASSLDTGAITDTQYF. CDR3 sequence (DNA): TGTGCCAGCAGCTTAGACACGGGAGCTATAACAGATACGCAGTATTTT.

The CDR3 region is CASSLGLQQFF. The CDR3 coding sequence is TGTGCCAGCAGCTTGGGCCTCCAGCAGTTCTTC. The rearrangement uses TRBV5-6 and TRBJ2-1; D call uncertain. Between the trimmed V and J ends, which lost 0 bases and 11 bases, there was a span of 6 bases. The CDR3 length is 11 residues. CDR1 and CDR2 (germline): SGHDT, YYEEEE.

The rearrangement uses TRBV10-3 and TRBJ2-3, with a weak D call TRBD2 (6 bases). The length of the CDR3 is 14 residues. From germline, CDR1 is ENHRY and CDR2 SYGVKD. The germline V and J ends were trimmed by 8 bases and 2 bases, with 14 bases remaining between them. DNA of the CDR3: TGTGCCATCGGTGGGGGACTCTTCACAGATACGCAGTATTTT. Protein sequence: CAIGGGLFTDTQYF.

This clonotype was observed once. The chain recombines TRBV4-3 with TRBJ2-3; D is tentatively TRBD1 or TRBD2 (6 bases each). The CDR3 runs to 19 residues. Germline V gives CDR1 LGHNA, CDR2 YSLEER. Trimming stripped 0 bases from V and 5 bases from J, with 24 bases between. The CDR3 region has the DNA TGCGCCAGCAGCCAAGATCTTACCGGGGGCCACCTTCTAGAAGATACGCAGTATTTT. This encodes CASSQDLTGGHLLEDTQYF.

The chain carries TRBV12-3 or TRBV12-4 and TRBJ2-7; no clear D gene. The CDR3 has 14 residues. The V end was cut by 6 bases, the J end by 1 base, with 13 bases between. The CDR3 region is CASSRHESSYEQYF. CDR3 in DNA: TGTGCCAGCAGCCGCCACGAATCTTCCTACGAGCAGTACTTC.

This clonotype appeared a few times. J is TRBJ2-2 and V is TRBV4-1, with 9 bases identical to TRBD2. V shed 4 bases, J shed 5 bases, and the junction held 11 bases outside the gene matches. This CDR3 spans 17 amino acids. Germline-derived CDR1 and CDR2 are MGHRA and YSYEKL. CDR3 sequence: CASSPDRGRARTGELFF. DNA for the CDR3: TGCGCCAGCAGCCCCGATCGCGGGAGGGCCCGGACCGGGGAGCTGTTTTTT.

This chain uses TRBV5-1 with TRBJ2-1; 7 nucleotides line up with TRBD2. Trimming removed 4 bases from V and 5 bases from J; junction bases left unmatched: 12. This CDR3 has 16 residues. CDR1 is SGHRS and CDR2 is YFSETQ in the germline V gene. CDR3 protein: CASSPSFAGVNNEQFF. CDR3 sequence (DNA): TGCGCCAGCAGCCCCTCATTTGCGGGAGTTAACAATGAGCAGTTCTTC.

This clonotype was detected only a few times. The gene calls are TRBV29-1 and TRBJ2-4; D is unresolved. The CDR3 consists of 12 residues. The V gene lost 4 bases and the J gene lost 4 bases, with 8 bases spanning the gap. Germline CDR1 SQVTM, CDR2 ANQGSEA. The CDR3 region is CSVGDSKNIQYF. The CDR3 DNA reads TGCAGCGTTGGCGATAGTAAAAACATTCAGTACTTC.

The chain carries TRBV29-1 and TRBJ2-7; the D gene could be TRBD1 or TRBD2 (5 bases each). The ends were cut back, 7 bases at V and 3 bases at J, with 16 bases in the middle. The CDR3 contains 13 residues. Germline-derived CDR1 and CDR2 are SQVTM and ANQGSEA. This chain's CDR3 is CSAALGRSYEQYF. The CDR3 DNA reads as TGCAGCGCAGCCCTGGGACGGAGCTACGAGCAGTACTTC.

J is TRBJ2-5 and V is TRBV28, with TRBD1 matching over 8 bases. With 5 bases clipped from V and 6 bases from J, the junction kept 11 bases outside the gene matches. Per germline, CDR1 MDHEN and CDR2 SYDVKM. The CDR3 is 15 residues long. The CDR3 here is CASSTDGQGKKTQYF. Written as DNA, the CDR3 is TGTGCCAGCAGTACCGACGGACAGGGAAAGAAGACCCAGTACTTC.

This clonotype was recorded a few times. The V call is TRBV29-1, the J call TRBJ2-3; the D gene is possibly TRBD1 (6 bases). From germline, CDR1 is SQVTM and CDR2 ANQGSEA. V lost 3 bases, J lost 3 bases, and 10 bases lay in between. The CDR3 covers 13 residues. CDR3 region: CSVEYQGTDTQYF. CDR3 nucleotides: TGCAGCGTTGAGTATCAGGGGACAGATACGCAGTATTTT.

In its sample, this clonotype was seen once. The chain carries TRBV2 and TRBJ1-1; a weak D match, TRBD1 (5 bases). There are 15 residues in the CDR3. Germline-derived CDR1 and CDR2 are SNHLY and FYNNEI. Between the trimmed V and J ends, which lost 7 bases and 1 base, there was a span of 16 bases. The CDR3 DNA follows: TGTGCCAGCAACACGGGGGTGGCGGGGAACACTGAAGCTTTCTTT. It encodes CASNTGVAGNTEAFF.

This clonotype was seen a few times. The chain carries TRBV6-2 or TRBV6-3 and TRBJ2-3, with D perhaps matching TRBD2 (6 bases). V was cut by 5 bases and J by 0 bases, with 18 bases left in between. Germline V lookup: CDR1 MNHEY, CDR2 SVGEGT. The length of the CDR3 is 17 residues. The CDR3 coding sequence is TGTGCCAGCAGTCCCCTTTTTCGGGAGAGGAGCACAGATACGCAGTATTTT. Translating it yields CASSPLFRERSTDTQYF.

This clonotype has just a few counts. The chain joins TRBV6-1 to TRBJ1-2; D is unresolved. The CDR3 consists of 13 residues. Deletions cut 5 bases from V and 7 bases from J, with 14 bases between. Germline-derived CDR1 and CDR2 are MNHNS and SASEGT. CDR3 loop: CASSPAQQTGYTF. The CDR3, as DNA: TGTGCCAGCAGTCCGGCCCAGCAGACTGGCTACACCTTC.

The chain is built from TRBV7-9 and TRBJ2-1; 7 bases are a match to TRBD2. Germline V gene lookup returns CDR1 SEHNR and CDR2 FQNEAQ (reference sequence). Germline trimming cut 7 bases from V and 7 bases from J; bases unmatched to any gene: 13. CDR3 length: 15 amino acids. The CDR3: CASTQGGAGQNEQFF. CDR3 in DNA: TGTGCCAGCACCCAGGGAGGGGCGGGGCAGAATGAGCAGTTCTTC.

This sequence joins TRBV19 and TRBJ2-7, with 9 bases aligning to TRBD2. Germline CDR1 reads LNHDA; CDR2 reads SQIVND (reference sequence). CDR3 size: 15 residues. V was clipped by 7 bases and J by 0 bases; unmatched bases: 7. For the CDR3, the DNA is TGTGCCAGTATGCCGGGGACTAGCAACTCCTACGAGCAGTACTTC. Its protein is CASMPGTSNSYEQYF.

This clonotype was seen many times. The chain has TRBV3-1 and TRBJ2-7; 8 bases are shared with TRBD1. The germline V gene encodes CDR1 LGHDT and CDR2 YNNKEL (reference sequence). With V trimmed by 4 bases and J by 3 bases, 8 bases remained unmatched. CDR3 length equals 15 residues. CDR3 residues: CASSPSGQAFYEQYF. CDR3 DNA: TGTGCCAGCAGCCCTTCGGGACAGGCTTTCTACGAGCAGTACTTC.